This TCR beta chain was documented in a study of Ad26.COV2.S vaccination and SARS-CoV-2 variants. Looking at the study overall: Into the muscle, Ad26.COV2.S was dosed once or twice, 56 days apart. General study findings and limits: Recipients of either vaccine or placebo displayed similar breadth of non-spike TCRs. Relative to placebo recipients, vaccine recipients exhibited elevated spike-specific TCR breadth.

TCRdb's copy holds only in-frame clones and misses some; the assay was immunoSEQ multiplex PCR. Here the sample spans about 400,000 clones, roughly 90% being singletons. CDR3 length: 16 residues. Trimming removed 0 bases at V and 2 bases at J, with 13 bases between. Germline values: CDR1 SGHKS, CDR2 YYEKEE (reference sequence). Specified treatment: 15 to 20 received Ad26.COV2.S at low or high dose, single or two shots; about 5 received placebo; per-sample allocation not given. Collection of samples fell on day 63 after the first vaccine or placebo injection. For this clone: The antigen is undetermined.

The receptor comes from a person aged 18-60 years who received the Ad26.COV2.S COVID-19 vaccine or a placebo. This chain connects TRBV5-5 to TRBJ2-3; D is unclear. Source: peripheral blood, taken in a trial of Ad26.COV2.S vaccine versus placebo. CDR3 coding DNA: TGTGCCAGCAGCTTGGCCCAGTCCCGGGCCACAGATACGCAGTATTTT. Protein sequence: CASSLAQSRATDTQYF.